The 27 T cell receptor beta chains reported below all come from one sample, sequenced in a study of cytomegalovirus exposure and HLA in healthy donors. A multiplex PCR was run with 60 Vbeta primers and 13 Jbeta primers. Method: immunoSEQ multiplex PCR; TCRdb's copy keeps in-frame clones and lacks some. Among approximately 120,000 clones listed, about 81% were seen once. The sequencing input was PBMCs. These receptors all stem from a woman aged 30 to 39 in good health and CMV-seronegative.

CDR3: CASSIHRGEAFF. For the CDR3, the DNA is TGTGCCAGTAGTATCCACAGGGGTGAAGCTTTCTTT. The chain links TRBV19 to TRBJ1-1, with TRBD1 matching 7 bases. This CDR3 is built from 12 residues. The junction had 2 bases not matched to a gene; V was cut back by 3 bases and J by 7 bases. Germline lookup yields CDR1 LNHDA and CDR2 SQIVND (reference sequence).

The V and J genes are TRBV2 and TRBJ1-4; D gene uncertain. With 7 bases removed from V and 4 bases from J, the gap between germline ends came to 13 bases. The CDR3 has 14 amino acids. The V gene's germline CDR1 is SNHLY and CDR2 FYNNEI. The CDR3 DNA is TGTGCCAGCAAGATCAGGCTTAATAATGAAAAACTGTTTTTT. Translating it yields CASKIRLNNEKLFF.

This clone was found a few times. CDR3 region: CASRYTGVGEKLFF. The CDR3 nucleotides read TGTGCCAGCAGGTACACAGGGGTAGGCGAAAAACTGTTTTTT. The gene calls are TRBV2 and TRBJ1-4; TRBD1 matches at 7 bases. V lost 6 bases and J lost 8; bases outside the gene matches: 9. The germline gives CDR1 SNHLY, CDR2 FYNNEI. CDR3 length equals 14 residues.

The chain combines TRBV19 with TRBJ2-7; 9 bases fit TRBD1. V trimming: 3 bases; J trimming: 4 bases; junction bases outside the gene matches: 4. Germline V gene data show CDR1 as LNHDA and CDR2 as SQIVND (reference sequence). The CDR3 loop spans 14 amino acids. Here the CDR3 reads CASSMDRGGYEQYF. CDR3 DNA sequence: TGTGCCAGTAGTATGGACAGGGGAGGGTACGAGCAGTACTTC. Based on the CDR3 plus reference TRBV19 and TRBJ2-7, the full variable domain is DGGITQSPKYLFRKEGQNVTLSCEQNLNHDAMYWYRQDPGQGLRLIYYSQIVNDFQKGDIAEGYSVSREKKESFPLTVTSAQKNPTAFYLCASSMDRGGYEQYFGPGTRLTVT.

This sequence joins TRBV6-1 and TRBJ1-1, with 9 bases that match TRBD1. CDR1 is MNHNS and CDR2 is SASEGT in the germline V gene. The CDR3 loop spans 15 amino acids. J was trimmed by 4 bases and V by 4 bases; bases with no gene match: 7. The CDR3 DNA is TGTGCCAGCAGTGCCTCCGGGACAGGGAGCACTGAAGCTTTCTTT. Protein product: CASSASGTGSTEAFF.

V and J are TRBV7-8 and TRBJ2-5; D gene uncertain. The V and J ends lost 1 base and 5 bases respectively, with 14 bases between them. The CDR3 has 15 residues. The germline gives CDR1 SGHVS, CDR2 FQNEAQ. The CDR3 protein is CASSLEHSPRETQYF. For the CDR3, the DNA is TGTGCCAGCAGCTTAGAGCACAGTCCTCGGGAGACCCAGTACTTC.

The V and J genes are TRBV4-1 and TRBJ1-4, with D possibly being TRBD1 (5 bases). The ends were cut back, 3 bases at V and 4 bases at J, with 6 bases in the middle. The CDR3 extends over 13 amino acids. CDR1 is MGHRA and CDR2 is YSYEKL in the germline V gene. CDR3 bases: TGCGCCAGCAGCCAGGGACTTAATGAAAAACTGTTTTTT. Protein product: CASSQGLNEKLFF.

This sequence joins TRBV6-1 and TRBJ2-7; D perhaps matches TRBD1 (6 bases). CDR3 length equals 15 residues. V lost 0 bases to trimming and J lost 2 bases, with 11 bases between them. Per the germline V gene, CDR1 is MNHNS and CDR2 is SASEGT. This CDR3 is CASSEALQGAYEQYF. Written as DNA, the CDR3 is TGTGCCAGCAGTGAAGCGCTACAGGGCGCCTACGAGCAGTACTTC.

V and J are TRBV19 and TRBJ1-2; D possibly corresponds to TRBD1 (6 bases). V was shortened by 10 bases and J by 4 bases, with 19 bases between the two germline ends. The CDR3 is 14 residues long. Germline values: CDR1 LNHDA, CDR2 SQIVND (reference sequence). The CDR3 loop reads CATHLRDTSYGYTF. The CDR3 DNA reads TGTGCCACTCACCTCCGGGACACTTCCTATGGCTACACCTTC.

This rearrangement joins TRBV6-1 to TRBJ1-5; 10 positions match TRBD1. Germline V gene data show CDR1 as MNHNS and CDR2 as SASEGT. V gave up 4 bases and J gave up 7 bases; unmatched junction bases: 1. The CDR3 loop spans 13 amino acids. In DNA form, the CDR3 reads TGTGCCAGCAGTGTGACAGGGGGCCAGCCCCAGCATTTT. This sequence encodes CASSVTGGQPQHF.

The V call is TRBV29-1, the J call TRBJ1-3; D not certain. The CDR3 spans 13 residues. The V end was cut by 4 bases, the J end by 0 bases, with 7 bases between. In germline, CDR1 is SQVTM, CDR2 ANQGSEA. This chain's CDR3 is CSVGAVSGNTIYF. CDR3 nucleotides: TGCAGCGTTGGGGCAGTCTCTGGAAACACCATATATTTT.

This chain links TRBV19 with TRBJ2-7, with D possibly matching TRBD1 (6 bases). CDR1 LNHDA and CDR2 SQIVND come from the germline V gene (reference sequence). The CDR3 runs to 16 residues. Trimming pared 7 bases from V and 5 bases from J, leaving 24 bases between. The CDR3 region is CASTTLGGQGRNEQYF. The CDR3 DNA reads TGTGCCAGTACTACCCTTGGGGGCCAGGGCCGGAACGAGCAGTACTTC.

This clone has only one observation. V is TRBV19 and J is TRBJ1-2; 9 nucleotides agree with TRBD1. Trimming took 0 bases from V and 2 from J; bases not matched to a gene: 1. This CDR3 comprises 15 residues. Germline V gene lookup returns CDR1 LNHDA and CDR2 SQIVND (reference sequence). The DNA of the CDR3 is TGTGCCAGTAGTATAGAAGGACAGGGGAACTATGGCTACACCTTC. Translation gives CASSIEGQGNYGYTF. The full variable domain, rest sourced from reference TRBV19 and TRBJ1-2, is DGGITQSPKYLFRKEGQNVTLSCEQNLNHDAMYWYRQDPGQGLRLIYYSQIVNDFQKGDIAEGYSVSREKKESFPLTVTSAQKNPTAFYLCASSIEGQGNYGYTFGSGTRLTVV.

The chain couples TRBV6-1 to TRBJ2-7; 9 nucleotides match TRBD1. This CDR3 comprises 13 residues. Germline V gives CDR1 MNHNS, CDR2 SASEGT. Losses at the gene ends were 5 bases for V and 5 bases for J; bases not matched to a gene: 4. The CDR3 sequence is CASSPRDRDEQYF. For the CDR3, the DNA is TGTGCCAGCAGTCCCCGGGACAGGGACGAGCAGTACTTC.

V and J are TRBV25-1 and TRBJ1-1; possibly TRBD1 for D (5 bases). The germline CDR1 and CDR2 sequences are MGHDK and SYGVNS. Trimming cost V 2 bases and J 4 bases, with 11 bases left between them. The CDR3 extends over 14 amino acids. The CDR3 reads CASSEPGRGTEAFF. The CDR3 coding sequence is TGTGCCAGCAGTGAACCGGGGAGGGGCACTGAAGCTTTCTTT.

The DNA for the CDR3 is TGCGCCAGCAGACAGTCCACAGATACGCAGTATTTT. Translation gives CASRQSTDTQYF. The chain links TRBV5-1 to TRBJ2-3, with D unclear. The germline gives CDR1 SGHRS, CDR2 YFSETQ. The length of the CDR3 is 12 residues. The V end was cut by 5 bases, the J end by 2 bases, with 6 bases between.

This sequence joins TRBV18 and TRBJ2-3; 7 bases fit TRBD1. In germline, CDR1 is KGHSH, CDR2 LQKENI. Losses at the gene ends were 5 bases for V and 3 bases for J; bases not matched to a gene: 5. The CDR3 is 14 amino acids. CDR3 sequence: CASSADRVTDTQYF. CDR3 bases: TGTGCCAGCTCAGCAGACAGGGTAACAGATACGCAGTATTTT.

J is TRBJ1-4 and V is TRBV7-9, with no clear D. Germline V CDR1 and CDR2: SEHNR, FQNEAQ (reference sequence). The CDR3 runs 15 residues. V gave up 5 bases and J gave up 0 bases, with 10 bases separating them. CDR3 residues: CASSPYSATNEKLFF. As DNA, the CDR3 is TGTGCCAGCAGCCCCTACAGTGCAACTAATGAAAAACTGTTTTTT.

The chain recombines TRBV30 with TRBJ2-1; the match to TRBD1 covers 7 bases. The germline V gene has CDR1 GTSNPN and CDR2 SVGIG (reference sequence). This CDR3 has 13 amino acids. V lost 2 bases, J lost 7 bases, and 5 bases stayed unmatched. Here the CDR3 reads CAWSLTGTNEQFF. The CDR3 nucleotides are TGTGCCTGGAGTCTGACAGGGACGAATGAGCAGTTCTTC.

The V and J genes are TRBV5-1 and TRBJ1-4; no clear D. V shed 0 bases and J shed 7 bases, with 16 bases lying between them. CDR3 length: 16 amino acids. The V gene's germline CDR1 is SGHRS and CDR2 YFSETQ. CDR3 DNA sequence: TGCGCCAGCAGCTTGGGGGTGTTCGACCGGGGTGAAAAACTGTTTTTT. This encodes CASSLGVFDRGEKLFF.

The rearrangement uses TRBV10-3 and TRBJ2-7; 8 bases are a match to TRBD1. V dropped 6 bases and J dropped 4; count of bases not matched to a gene: 5. The length of the CDR3 is 13 residues. CDR1 is ENHRY and CDR2 is SYGVKD in the germline V gene. The CDR3 sequence is CAIRTGGTYEQYF. The CDR3 coding sequence is TGTGCCATCAGAACAGGGGGGACGTACGAGCAGTACTTC.

The chain has TRBV5-8 and TRBJ2-7; D gene ambiguous. The CDR3 runs 9 residues. The germline V and J ends were trimmed by 2 bases and 12 bases, with 6 bases remaining between them. The germline gives CDR1 SGHTS, CDR2 YDEGEE. Here the CDR3 reads CASSFGTYF. In nucleotides, the CDR3 is TGTGCCAGCAGCTTTGGCACGTACTTC.

The chain links TRBV6-4 to TRBJ2-2; D perhaps matches TRBD1 (5 bases). Germline CDR1 is MRHNA and CDR2 is SNTAGT. V lost 2 bases, J lost 0 bases, and 10 bases lay in between. This CDR3 is 16 amino acids long. The CDR3 DNA sequence: TGTGCCAGCAGTGACGTTGCAGGGACGAACACCGGGGAGCTGTTTTTT. This gives the protein CASSDVAGTNTGELFF.

The table lists this clone with a count of one. This chain joins TRBV4-1 and TRBJ1-5, with TRBD1 as a possible D gene (5 bases). Trimming left V 1 base short and J 1 base short, with 8 bases between. Looked up from germline, CDR1 is MGHRA and CDR2 is YSYEKL. This CDR3 comprises 15 residues. The DNA of the CDR3 is TGCGCCAGCAGCCAAGTCCAGGGAAGCAATCAGCCCCAGCATTTT. The encoded protein is CASSQVQGSNQPQHF.

This chain joins TRBV18 and TRBJ2-7, with D unresolved. Trimming left V 6 bases short and J 2 bases short, with 23 bases between. The CDR3 contains 17 residues. Germline CDR1 KGHSH, CDR2 LQKENI. The CDR3 DNA follows: TGTGCCAGCTCCCCTACACCCCACAGAATCCTCGCCTACGAGCAGTACTTC. Translated, it gives CASSPTPHRILAYEQYF.

In this sample, this clone turned up once. This chain joins TRBV29-1 and TRBJ1-1; D is unresolved. The CDR3 covers 10 residues. V shed 7 bases and J shed 0 bases, with 3 bases lying between them. Germline V gene lookup returns CDR1 SQVTM and CDR2 ANQGSEA. CDR3 bases: TGCAGCGGCGTGAACACTGAAGCTTTCTTT. The encoded protein is CSGVNTEAFF.

This chain uses TRBV6-5 with TRBJ2-1; maybe TRBD2 (6 bases). The ends were cut back, 2 bases at V and 9 bases at J, with 8 bases in the middle. The CDR3 has 12 amino acids. CDR1 and CDR2 (germline): MNHEY, SVGAGI. The chain's CDR3 is CASSYGGTEQFF. DNA of the CDR3: TGTGCCAGCAGTTACGGCGGGACTGAGCAGTTCTTC.